These 27 T cell receptor beta chains share one sample of origin, sequenced in a study of Graves' ophthalmopathy and Graves' hyperthyroidism (dated by TCRdb to the late 2010s). The instrument given in TCRdb is Illumina HiSeq 2000. TCR beta CDR3 regions were amplified from RNA transcripts for repertoire sequencing. The first round of RT-PCR was done with HTBI primers and the Qiagen OneStep RT-PCR kit, and was followed by a second round of multiplex PCR, then size selection and purification. TCRdb's own reprocessing of the public reads used fastp at Q25 and MiXCR and kept productive beta chains. Rows are combined by CDR3 protein, so each entry shows the most common genes and DNA. A total of about 380,000 distinct CDR3 sequences appear in this sample, 15% of them only once. 5.5% to 7% of the sample belongs to the ten largest clones. The sample taken for sequencing was peripheral blood. These receptors were collected from a woman between 18 and 29 years old with stable Graves' hyperthyroidism. Donor details come from another sample of the same person, matched by shared clones.

This clonotype was recorded many times. J is TRBJ1-6 and V is TRBV18; TRBD1 is a possible D gene (5 bases). CDR1 is KGHSH and CDR2 is LQKENI in the germline V gene. The CDR3 is made up of 13 amino acids. Trimming cost V 3 bases and J 10 bases, with 10 bases left between them. CDR3 sequence reads: CASSPRDGSPLHF. DNA for the CDR3: TGTGCCAGCTCACCCCGGGACGGCTCACCCCTCCACTTT. Full variable domain (missing parts from reference TRBV18 and TRBJ1-6): NAGVMQNPRHLVRRRGQEARLRCSPMKGHSHVYWYRQLPEEGLKFMVYLQKENIIDESGMPKERFSAEFPKEGPSILRIQQVVRGDSAAYFCASSPRDGSPLHFGNGTRLTVT.

The table lists this clonotype with many counts. The rearrangement joins TRBV10-3 to TRBJ1-2; D gene unclear. The CDR3 length is 13 residues. Germline V gene sequence: CDR1 ENHRY, CDR2 SYGVKD. V lost 7 bases to trimming and J lost 8 bases, with 17 bases between them. In DNA form, the CDR3 reads TGTGCCATCACATCCCCCGAGGCTGGGGGCTACACCTTC. It is translated as CAITSPEAGGYTF.

This clonotype has more than one count but fewer than ten. The rearrangement links TRBV5-1 to TRBJ1-6; a weak D match, TRBD1 (6 bases). CDR3 size: 16 residues. CDR1 SGHRS and CDR2 YFSETQ come from the germline V gene. Between the trimmed V and J ends, which lost 4 bases and 7 bases, there was a span of 18 bases. CDR3 loop: CASSAGPGGANSPLHF. As DNA, the CDR3 is TGCGCCAGCAGCGCGGGGCCCGGGGGCGCGAATTCACCCCTCCACTTT.

This clonotype was recorded many times. J is TRBJ1-2 and V is TRBV7-3; weak D call: TRBD1 (5 bases). The V end lost 5 bases, the J end lost 6 bases, and 13 bases lay between the germline ends. The germline V gene has CDR1 SGHTA and CDR2 FQGTGA. The CDR3 contains 13 residues. CDR3 region: CASSLGAGHGYTF. DNA of the CDR3: TGTGCCAGCAGCCTAGGGGCAGGTCATGGCTACACCTTC.

This clonotype was recorded many times. V usage is TRBV2 and J usage is TRBJ1-1; no clear D. CDR3 length: 14 amino acids. V lost 5 bases and J 0 bases, leaving 10 bases between the germline ends. CDR1 and CDR2 from the germline V gene are SNHLY and FYNNEI. CDR3 sequence reads: CASSSHLMNTEAFF. The CDR3 coding sequence is TGTGCCAGCAGTTCCCATCTAATGAACACTGAAGCTTTCTTT.

This chain uses TRBV12-3 or TRBV12-4 with TRBJ2-3, with D perhaps matching TRBD1 or TRBD2 (6 bases each). CDR3 length equals 17 residues. Between the trimmed V and J ends, which lost 4 bases and 2 bases, there was a span of 19 bases. CDR3 sequence reads: CASSSGGWGAHTDTQYF. CDR3 DNA sequence: TGTGCCAGCAGTTCCGGAGGGTGGGGGGCTCACACAGATACGCAGTATTTT.

The chain uses TRBV6-1 and TRBJ2-7, with D possibly being TRBD2 (6 bases). The CDR3 has 16 amino acids. In germline, CDR1 is MNHNS, CDR2 SASEGT. V gave up 4 bases and J gave up 1 base, with 17 bases separating them. CDR3 sequence: CASSAAGRSRSYEQYF. CDR3 DNA sequence: TGTGCCAGCAGTGCCGCGGGACGGAGCCGTTCCTACGAGCAGTACTTC.

This clonotype was counted between two and nine times. A clone one base away is much larger, so this may be a read error. CDR3 in DNA: TGTGCTAGTGGTTTGGATGACCTACTGAACACCGGGGAGCTGTGTTTT. Translated, it gives CASGLDDLLNTGELCF. This chain links TRBV12-5 with TRBJ2-2; D possibly corresponds to TRBD2 (5 bases). The CDR3 length is 16 residues. Germline CDR1 reads LGHNT; CDR2 reads FRNRAP.

This clonotype was counted ten times or more. The chain uses TRBV2 and TRBJ1-5; D is perhaps TRBD1 (6 bases). Germline V gene sequence: CDR1 SNHLY, CDR2 FYNNEI. The CDR3 is 15 residues long. Trimming shortened V by 4 bases and J by 2 bases, and 12 bases separated the two germline ends. The CDR3 is CASSVEGDGNQPQHF. The CDR3, as DNA: TGTGCCAGCAGTGTCGAGGGGGACGGCAATCAGCCCCAGCATTTT. The complete variable domain, with remaining parts taken from reference TRBV2 and TRBJ1-5, reads EPEVTQTPSHQVTQMGQEVILRCVPISNHLYFYWYRQILGQKVEFLVSFYNNEISEKSEIFDDQFSVERPDGSNFTLKIRSTKLEDSAMYFCASSVEGDGNQPQHFGDGTRLSIL.

The chain has TRBV20-1 and TRBJ1-5, with TRBD1 as a possible D gene (5 bases). The V gene's germline CDR1 is DFQATT and CDR2 SNEGSKA (reference sequence). The CDR3 consists of 15 residues. The V end was cut by 6 bases, the J end by 1 base, with 16 bases between. CDR3 sequence: CSAAPGFESNQPQHF. The CDR3 nucleotides read TGCAGTGCGGCCCCAGGGTTCGAAAGCAATCAGCCCCAGCATTTT.

This clonotype was observed many times. This chain links TRBV28 with TRBJ2-5; D is unresolved. Trimming shortened V by 5 bases and J by 0 bases, and 10 bases separated the two germline ends. The CDR3 runs to 14 residues. CDR1 and CDR2 from the germline V gene are MDHEN and SYDVKM. CDR3 bases: TGTGCCAGCAGTAATGACGGGTACCAAGAGACCCAGTACTTC. It is translated as CASSNDGYQETQYF. The full variable domain, rest sourced from reference TRBV28 and TRBJ2-5, is DVKVTQSSRYLVKRTGEKVFLECVQDMDHENMFWYRQDPGLGLRLIYFSYDVKMKEKGDIPEGYSVSREKKERFSLILESASTNQTSMYLCASSNDGYQETQYFGPGTRLLVL.

The V call is TRBV5-1, the J call TRBJ2-5; 10 nucleotides match TRBD2. Germline-derived CDR1 and CDR2 are SGHRS and YFSETQ. This CDR3 region has 17 residues. Germline trimming cut 3 bases from V and 0 bases from J; bases unmatched to any gene: 8. CDR3 bases: TGCGCCAGCAGCTACCCGAAAGCGGGGGGGTACCAAGAGACCCAGTACTTC. Amino acids: CASSYPKAGGYQETQYF.

As regards this clonotype: This sequence may be a read error, since a much larger clone differs from it by one base. The V and J genes are TRBV20-1 and TRBJ2-7; D is possibly TRBD2 (7 bases). V was trimmed by 2 bases and J by 5 bases, leaving 22 bases between them. This CDR3 has 16 amino acids. The germline gives CDR1 DFQATT, CDR2 SNEGSKA (reference sequence). In DNA, the CDR3 is TGCAGTGCTAGATATAAGACTTTAGGGGGGGGCCACGAGCAGTACTTC. Its protein product is CSARYKTLGGGHEQYF.

This clonotype was observed many times. The V call is TRBV6-2 or TRBV6-3, the J call TRBJ1-5, with 9 bases aligning to TRBD1. The V gene's germline CDR1 is MNHEY and CDR2 SVGEGT. The CDR3 extends over 15 amino acids. The J segment lost 5 bases and the V segment lost 0 bases, leaving 2 bases of the junction unmatched. The CDR3 coding sequence is TGTGCCAGCAGTTACTCGGGGACAGGGCATCAGCCCCAGCATTTT. Its protein is CASSYSGTGHQPQHF.

This chain joins TRBV28 and TRBJ1-2, with TRBD1 matching over 9 bases. With 6 bases clipped from V and 7 bases from J, the junction kept 9 bases outside the gene matches. The CDR3 is 14 residues long. Germline CDR1 MDHEN, CDR2 SYDVKM. This CDR3 is CASSSTRTGAGYTF. CDR3 in DNA: TGTGCCAGCAGCTCAACCAGGACAGGGGCTGGCTACACCTTC.

This clonotype was found once. An end of the junction differs from the germline gene, which may be a read error. The CDR3 DNA is TGTGCCAGCAGAGTAGCGTGGGGACGTAAAAATTCACCCCTCCACTTT. This sequence encodes CASRVAWGRKNSPLHF. V is TRBV9 and J is TRBJ1-6, with D possibly being TRBD1 (5 bases). Looked up from germline, CDR1 is SGDLS and CDR2 is YYNGEE. CDR3 length: 16 residues.

This clonotype was detected ten times or more. This chain uses TRBV12-3 or TRBV12-4 with TRBJ2-3; D ambiguous. The CDR3 is 13 amino acids. V was cut by 6 bases and J by 2 bases, with 9 bases left in between. The chain's CDR3 is CASSDDSTDTQYF. Here the CDR3 DNA reads TGTGCCAGCAGCGATGACTCCACAGATACGCAGTATTTT.

V gene TRBV20-1 combines with J gene TRBJ1-2, with TRBD1 identical over 7 bases. CDR1 is DFQATT, CDR2 SNEGSKA, per germline (reference sequence). The CDR3 runs 14 residues. V lost 4 bases and J lost 8; bases outside the gene matches: 13. CDR3 DNA: TGCAGTGCTATTACCCAGGGGGGCGGGCCAGGCTACACCTTC. Amino acids: CSAITQGGGPGYTF.

The CDR3 nucleotides are TGTGCCAGCAGCGACTTAAGGGGGACTAGCAAAGAGACCCAGTACTTC. Its translation: CASSDLRGTSKETQYF. The V and J genes are TRBV5-4 and TRBJ2-5, with 9 bases lining up with TRBD2. The V gene end was trimmed by 4 bases and the J gene end by 3 bases; junction bases not matched to a gene: 10. The CDR3 has 16 residues. The germline V gene encodes CDR1 SGHNT and CDR2 YYREEE (reference sequence).

Turning to this clonotype: Given a much more abundant clone one base away, this may be a read error. The chain employs TRBV20-1 and TRBJ2-7; D ambiguous. Germline V gives CDR1 DFQATT, CDR2 SNEGSKA (reference sequence). CDR3 size: 12 residues. Trimming stripped 4 bases from V and 5 bases from J, with 12 bases between. DNA for the CDR3: TGCAGTGCTATCCCCATAAGCAACGAGCAGTACTTC. It translates to CSAIPISNEQYF.

This clonotype was seen a few times. The chain has TRBV10-3 and TRBJ2-5, with 9 bases identical to TRBD1. Germline CDR1 and CDR2: ENHRY and SYGVKD. The CDR3 sequence is 13 residues long. V lost 7 bases, J lost 4 bases, and 4 bases stayed unmatched. The CDR3: CAIMGGQGETQYF. CDR3 in DNA: TGTGCCATCATGGGGGGACAGGGAGAGACCCAGTACTTC.

The chain recombines TRBV4-1 with TRBJ1-2; 8 bases match TRBD1. Looked up from germline, CDR1 is MGHRA and CDR2 is YSYEKL. The CDR3 spans 16 residues. V was clipped by 3 bases and J by 3 bases; unmatched bases: 9. The CDR3 nucleotides are TGCGCCAGCAGCCACTCAAGGACAGGGCTCGACTATGGCTACACCTTC. It yields the protein CASSHSRTGLDYGYTF.

This clonotype appeared many times. The chain is built from TRBV6-1 and TRBJ1-1, with 7 bases that match TRBD1. V lost 6 bases and J lost 3; bases outside the gene matches: 7. Per germline, CDR1 MNHNS and CDR2 SASEGT. The CDR3 loop spans 14 amino acids. The DNA for the CDR3 is TGTGCCAGCAGATTTAGGGGGCTGGACACTGAAGCTTTCTTT. This codes for CASRFRGLDTEAFF.

This clonotype was observed once. The chain uses TRBV6-2 or TRBV6-3 and TRBJ2-5, with D unclear. With 6 bases removed from V and 5 bases from J, the gap between germline ends came to 10 bases. Germline V gene data show CDR1 as MNHEY and CDR2 as SVGEGT. The CDR3 is made up of 12 amino acids. The CDR3 bases are TGTGCCAGCAGAGAGTGGGATGAGACCCAGTACTTC. It encodes CASREWDETQYF.

This clonotype was seen many times. The chain links TRBV20-1 to TRBJ1-1, with a possible D match to TRBD1 (5 bases). The CDR3 has 12 amino acids. CDR1 is DFQATT, CDR2 SNEGSKA, per germline (reference sequence). The CDR3 DNA reads TGCCGGGCGGGGCAGGGAAGGACTGAAGCTTTCTTT. Translating gives CRAGQGRTEAFF.

This clonotype was found many times. The V and J genes are TRBV6-1 and TRBJ1-6; 8 bases match TRBD1. V shed 3 bases, J shed 5 bases, and the junction held 12 bases outside the gene matches. The CDR3 consists of 18 residues. Germline V gene lookup returns CDR1 MNHNS and CDR2 SASEGT. CDR3 in DNA: TGTGCCAGCAGTGATATCTTGCCCAGGGGGCCGAATAATTCACCCCTCCACTTT. Translation: CASSDILPRGPNNSPLHF.

This clonotype was observed many times. This sequence joins TRBV7-3 and TRBJ1-1; D remains unclear. Germline-derived CDR1 and CDR2 are SGHTA and FQGTGA. CDR3 size: 15 residues. V dropped 5 bases and J dropped 4 bases, with 17 bases sitting between them. CDR3 nucleotides: TGTGCCAGCAGCCGTCTTGGGCAGTCGGTCACTGAAGCTTTCTTT. Translating it yields CASSRLGQSVTEAFF. The variable domain in full, completed from reference TRBV7-3 and TRBJ1-1, reads GAGVSQTPSNKVTEKGKYVELRCDPISGHTALYWYRQSLGQGPEFLIYFQGTGAADDSGLPNDRFFAVRPEGSVSTLKIQRTERGDSAVYLCASSRLGQSVTEAFFGQGTRLTVV.